Given below is one T cell receptor beta chain in context. This sample is part of a study of CD8 T cells in Susac syndrome. Random hexamers primed reverse transcription of roughly 0.5 to 1 ug RNA. The CDR3 of TCR beta was amplified by immunoSEQ multiplex PCR across 54 Vbeta and 13 Jbeta. In TCRdb, the immunoSEQ multiplex PCR reads were re-called with MiXCR into one record per CDR3 protein. The repertoire includes a few hundred thousand distinct CDR3 sequences, around 85% of them detected once, and 0.12% sits in the top ten. The ends lost 3 bases at V and 5 bases at J; junction bases unmatched: 5. Per the germline V gene, CDR1 is MGHDK and CDR2 is SYGVNS. The CDR3 covers 15 residues.

Sequenced material: CD8+ T cells from PBMCs. The chain couples TRBV25-1 to TRBJ1-1, with TRBD1 matching 11 bases. The sequence derives from a human donor with multiple sclerosis. CDR3: CASSEDRGRETEAFF. CDR3 sequence (DNA): TGTGCCAGCAGTGAGGACAGGGGGCGGGAGACTGAAGCTTTCTTT.